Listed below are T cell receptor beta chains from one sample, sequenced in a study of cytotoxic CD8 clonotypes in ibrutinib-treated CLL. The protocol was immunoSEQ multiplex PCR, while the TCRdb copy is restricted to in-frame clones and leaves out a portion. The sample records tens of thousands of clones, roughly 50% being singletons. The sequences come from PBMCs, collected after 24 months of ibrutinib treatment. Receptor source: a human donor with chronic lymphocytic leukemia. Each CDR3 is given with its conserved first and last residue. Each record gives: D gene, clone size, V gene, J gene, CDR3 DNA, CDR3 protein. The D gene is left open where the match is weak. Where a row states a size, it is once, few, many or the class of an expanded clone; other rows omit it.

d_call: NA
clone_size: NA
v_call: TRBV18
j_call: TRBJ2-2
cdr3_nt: TGTGCCAGCTCACCGGGCGGGGTCGGCGGGGAGCTGTTTTTT
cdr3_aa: CASSPGGVGGELFF

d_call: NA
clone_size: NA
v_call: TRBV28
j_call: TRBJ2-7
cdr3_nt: TGTGCCAGCAGTTTGCTAATGGACATTTCCTACGAGCAGTACTTC
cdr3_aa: CASSLLMDISYEQYF

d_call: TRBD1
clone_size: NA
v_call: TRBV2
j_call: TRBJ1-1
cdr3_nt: TGTGCCAGCAAGAGGGGGCCTGTGAACACTGAAGCTTTCTTT
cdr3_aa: CASKRGPVNTEAFF

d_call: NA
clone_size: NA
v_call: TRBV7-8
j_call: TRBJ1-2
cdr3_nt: TGTGCCAGCAGCTTAGTAACGAAAGACTATGGCTACACCTTC
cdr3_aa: CASSLVTKDYGYTF

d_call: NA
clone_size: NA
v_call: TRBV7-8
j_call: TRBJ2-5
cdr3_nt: TGTGCCAGCAGCTCTCCAGTCAGATATGTAGAGACCCAGTACTTC
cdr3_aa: CASSSPVRYVETQYF

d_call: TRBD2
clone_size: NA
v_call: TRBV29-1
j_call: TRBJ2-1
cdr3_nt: TGCAGCGCGATGAGGGGAGGGCCCATGTCTACTGAGCAGTTCTTC
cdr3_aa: CSAMRGGPMSTEQFF

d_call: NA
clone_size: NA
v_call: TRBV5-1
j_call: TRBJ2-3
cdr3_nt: TGCGCCAGCAGCTTCGGGACTAGCACAGATACGCAGTATTTT
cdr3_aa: CASSFGTSTDTQYF

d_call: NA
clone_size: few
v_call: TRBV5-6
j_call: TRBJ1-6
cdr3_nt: TGTGCCAGCAGCTTGGATGATGATTCACCCCTCCACTTT
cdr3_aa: CASSLDDDSPLHF

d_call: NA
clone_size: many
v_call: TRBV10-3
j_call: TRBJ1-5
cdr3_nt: TGTGCCATCAAGGGGCAGGGGAATCAGCCCCAGCATTTT
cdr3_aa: CAIKGQGNQPQHF

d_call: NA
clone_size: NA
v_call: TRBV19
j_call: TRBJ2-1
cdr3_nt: TGTGCCAGCCAGGGTGGCAGGCATAACAATGAGCAGTTCTTC
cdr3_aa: CASQGGRHNNEQFF

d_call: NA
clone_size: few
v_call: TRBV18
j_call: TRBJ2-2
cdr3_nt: TGTGCCAGCTCACCCATCGCGGATACGAACACCGGGGAGCTGTTTTTT
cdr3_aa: CASSPIADTNTGELFF

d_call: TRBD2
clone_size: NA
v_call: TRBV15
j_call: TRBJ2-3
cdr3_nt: TGTGCCACCAGCAGAGCGGAGGGCGGGAGAAGGGGCACAGATACGCAGTATTTT
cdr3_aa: CATSRAEGGRRGTDTQYF

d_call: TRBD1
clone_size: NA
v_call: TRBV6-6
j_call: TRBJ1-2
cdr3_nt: TGTGCCATCAGGGTAACCGGGACAGGGGGTAACGGCTACACCTTC
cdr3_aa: CAIRVTGTGGNGYTF

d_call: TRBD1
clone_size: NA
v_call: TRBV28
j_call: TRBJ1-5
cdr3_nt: TGTGCCAGCACCTCAACAGGGGGCGCATTGCAGCCCCAGCATTTT
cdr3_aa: CASTSTGGALQPQHF

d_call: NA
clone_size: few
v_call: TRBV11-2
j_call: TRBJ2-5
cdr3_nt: TGTGCCAGCAGCTTTACGGAGACCCAGTACTTC
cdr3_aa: CASSFTETQYF

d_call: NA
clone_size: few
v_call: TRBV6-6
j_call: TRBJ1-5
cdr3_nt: TGTGCCGCAGCTTCTGGTTATAGCAATCAGCCCCAGCATTTT
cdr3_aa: CAAASGYSNQPQHF

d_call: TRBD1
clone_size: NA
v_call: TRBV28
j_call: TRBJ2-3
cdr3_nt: TGTGCCAGCAGTGTCAGGGGGTTAACGGGCACAGATACGCAGTATTTT
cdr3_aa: CASSVRGLTGTDTQYF

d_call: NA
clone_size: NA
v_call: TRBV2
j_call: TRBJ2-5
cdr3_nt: TGTGCCAGCAGTGTCTCCCGGAAAGAGACCCAGTACTTC
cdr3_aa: CASSVSRKETQYF

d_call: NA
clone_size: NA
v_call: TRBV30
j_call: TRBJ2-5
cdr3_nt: TGTGCCTGGAGTGTACTGGAGACCCAGTACTTC
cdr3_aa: CAWSVLETQYF

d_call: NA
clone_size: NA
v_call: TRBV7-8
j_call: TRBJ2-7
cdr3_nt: TGTGCCAGCACCGCACCCTTGTACGAGCAGTACTTC
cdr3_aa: CASTAPLYEQYF

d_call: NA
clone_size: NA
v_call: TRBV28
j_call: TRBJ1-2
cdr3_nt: TGTGCCAGCAGTTTTTGGGGGGCCCAGAACTATGGCTACACCTTC
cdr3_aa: CASSFWGAQNYGYTF

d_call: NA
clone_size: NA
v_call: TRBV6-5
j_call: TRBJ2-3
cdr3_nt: TGTGCCAGCGGGAGAAAGGGGGTCACAGATACGCAGTATTTT
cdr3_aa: CASGRKGVTDTQYF

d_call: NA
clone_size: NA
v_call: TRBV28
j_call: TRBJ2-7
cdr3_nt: TGTGCCAGCGGAGGCGGTGAAGAAGAGCAGTACTTC
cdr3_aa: CASGGGEEEQYF

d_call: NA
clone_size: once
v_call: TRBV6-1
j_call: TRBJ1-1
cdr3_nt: TGTGCCAGCCAAATAAGTGGGGGTATGAACACTGAAGCTTTCTTT
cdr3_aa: CASQISGGMNTEAFF

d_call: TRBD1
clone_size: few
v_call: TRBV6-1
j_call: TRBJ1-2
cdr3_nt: TGTGCCAGCAGTGAGGGCCCCTTTCGACAGGGACCTGGCTACACCTTC
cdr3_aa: CASSEGPFRQGPGYTF

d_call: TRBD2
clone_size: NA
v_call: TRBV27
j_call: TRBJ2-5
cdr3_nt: TGTGCCAGCAGTACAGGACTAGCCCAAGAGACCCAGTACTTC
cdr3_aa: CASSTGLAQETQYF

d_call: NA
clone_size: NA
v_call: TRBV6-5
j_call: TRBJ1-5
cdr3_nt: TGTGCCAGCAGTGCCTCAGGACAGCCCCAGCATTTT
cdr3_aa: CASSASGQPQHF

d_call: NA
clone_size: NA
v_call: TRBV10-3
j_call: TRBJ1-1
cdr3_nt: TGTGCCATCAGTGAAATAACAGGGGAAGCTTTCTTT
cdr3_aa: CAISEITGEAFF

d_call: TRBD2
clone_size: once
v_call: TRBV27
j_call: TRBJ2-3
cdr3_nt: TGTGCCAGCACCGAGGCGGCGGGGGGAGTAAACACAGATACGCAGTATTTT
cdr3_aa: CASTEAAGGVNTDTQYF

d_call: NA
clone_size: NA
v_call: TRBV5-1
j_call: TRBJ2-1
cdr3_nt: TGCGCCAGCAGCTCGCTGACAGTCAATGAGCAGTTCTTC
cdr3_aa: CASSSLTVNEQFF

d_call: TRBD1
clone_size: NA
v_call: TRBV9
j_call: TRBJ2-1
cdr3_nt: TGTGCCAGCAGCACAGGGGGGAGTTCCTACAATGAGCAGTTCTTC
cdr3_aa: CASSTGGSSYNEQFF

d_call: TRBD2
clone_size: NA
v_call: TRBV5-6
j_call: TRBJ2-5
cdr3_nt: TGTGCCAGCAGTCCCCGACGACTAGCGGGGGGGGAACTCCAGTACTTC
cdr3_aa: CASSPRRLAGGELQYF

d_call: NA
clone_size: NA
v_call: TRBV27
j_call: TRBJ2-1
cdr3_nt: TGTGCCAGCAGGCCACTATGGAGCTCCTACAATGAGCAGTTCTTC
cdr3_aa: CASRPLWSSYNEQFF

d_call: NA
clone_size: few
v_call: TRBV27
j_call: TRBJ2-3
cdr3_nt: TGTGCCAGCAGTTTAAGTCGTTATCCGTCCGCTCCGGATACGCAGTATTTT
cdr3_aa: CASSLSRYPSAPDTQYF

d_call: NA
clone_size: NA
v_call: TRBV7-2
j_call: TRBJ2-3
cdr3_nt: TGTGCCAGCAGCTCGGACCGCAGACCCTCGGGTGGGCAGTATTTT
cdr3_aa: CASSSDRRPSGGQYF

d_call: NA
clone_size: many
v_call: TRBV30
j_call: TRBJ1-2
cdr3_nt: TGTGCCTGGATCCCTGGCGAATCTTGTTATGGCTACACCTTC
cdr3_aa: CAWIPGESCYGYTF

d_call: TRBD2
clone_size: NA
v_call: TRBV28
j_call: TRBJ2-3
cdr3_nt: TGTGCCAGCAGTTCCCCCGGGACTAGCGAAATCGGTACGCAGTATTTT
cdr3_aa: CASSSPGTSEIGTQYF

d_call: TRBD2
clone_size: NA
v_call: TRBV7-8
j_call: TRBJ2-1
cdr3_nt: TGTGCCAGCAGCTTGAAGAGGACTAGCGGGAGGAGGGTCCACAATGAGCAGTTCTTC
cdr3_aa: CASSLKRTSGRRVHNEQFF